A selection of T cell receptor beta chains follows, all from one sample in a study of OX40 agonist ivuxolimab in advanced cancers. Repertoires were generated with immunoSEQ multiplex PCR, while TCRdb's copy carries only in-frame clones and drops some. The repertoire includes around 90,000 clones, 91% of them detected once, and approximately 2.4% sits in the top ten. The source material was CD4+ or CD8+ T cells sorted from blood, sampled in a trial of the OX40 agonist ivuxolimab. These receptors all stem from an adult with an advanced solid tumor such as melanoma, head and neck, liver or kidney cancer. CDR3s include the opening cysteine and the closing phenylalanine or tryptophan. The D gene is left open where the match is weak. Part of the rows lack a size; the others show once, few, many or a class for expanded clones.

>-|-|TRBJ2-7|TRBV19
TGTGCCAGTAGTATTACTCCTCTGGCTGTTAAGAGCTCCTACGAGCAGTACTTC
CASSITPLAVKSSYEQYF
>-|TRBD2|TRBJ2-1|TRBV10-3
TGTGCCATCAAGGGAGCGGGGAGCTCCTACAATGAGCAGTTCTTC
CAIKGAGSSYNEQFF
>-|-|TRBJ1-3|TRBV19
TGTGCGTCGGGTTCTGGAAACACCATATATTTT
CASGSGNTIYF
>-|TRBD1|TRBJ2-6|TRBV7-9
TGTGCCAGCAGCTGGGGACAGGGCGGACCCTCTGGGGCCAACGTCCTGACTTTC
CASSWGQGGPSGANVLTF
>-|-|TRBJ1-2|TRBV5-1
TGCGCCAGCAGCTTAGCGTCTGACTATGGCTACACCTTC
CASSLASDYGYTF
>-|TRBD1|TRBJ1-5|TRBV6-1
TGTGCCAGCAGTGAAGTCCAGGGGGGTGCTGTGTATCAGCCCCAGCATTTT
CASSEVQGGAVYQPQHF
>-|-|TRBJ2-7|TRBV9
TGTGCCAGCAGCGTAGATAGTTGGGGTGACTACGAGCAGTACTTC
CASSVDSWGDYEQYF
>-|-|TRBJ2-3|TRBV9
TGTGCCAGCAGCGTAGTCGGGGGAGCCACAGATACGCAGTATTTT
CASSVVGGATDTQYF
>-|TRBD1|TRBJ2-5|TRBV6-5
TGTGCCAGCAGTTACGGGGCAGGGGGCAGGGAGACCCAGTACTTC
CASSYGAGGRETQYF
>-|-|TRBJ1-1|TRBV5-4
TGTGCCAGCAGCTTGGCCTCTGCAGGGAAGAACACTGAAGCTTTCTTT
CASSLASAGKNTEAFF
>-|-|TRBJ2-2|TRBV10-3
TGTGCCATCAGTCCTCGAGATAGCGCCGGGGAGCTGTTTTTT
CAISPRDSAGELFF
>-|-|TRBJ1-4|TRBV4-1
TGCGCCAGCAGCCAAGTGATGGGTGATCCCTTTGAAAAACTGTTTTTT
CASSQVMGDPFEKLFF
>-|TRBD2|TRBJ2-3|TRBV15
TGTGCCACCAGCAGATCCCCCATCCTTAGCGGGAGAGGGGGTGATACGCAGTATTTT
CATSRSPILSGRGGDTQYF
>-|TRBD1|TRBJ2-7|TRBV28
TGTGCCAGCGAGGGACAGGGGGTCTCCTACGAGCAGTACTTC
CASEGQGVSYEQYF
>-|TRBD1|TRBJ2-1|TRBV19
TGTGCCAGTAGACAGGGACAGGGGTCCAATGAGCAGTTCTTC
CASRQGQGSNEQFF
>-|-|TRBJ2-5|TRBV4-1
TGCGCCAGCAGCCAAGCAACTATCCAAGAGACCCAGTACTTC
CASSQATIQETQYF
>-|-|TRBJ1-2|TRBV5-1
TGCGCCAGCAGCTTAGACAGCCTTTATGGCTACACCTTC
CASSLDSLYGYTF
>-|-|TRBJ1-1|TRBV6-5
TGTGCCAGCAGTTACTCGACCAGGGGAAACACTGAAGCTTTCTTT
CASSYSTRGNTEAFF
>once|-|TRBJ2-5|TRBV9
TGTGCCAGCAGCGTGGGCCTCGAGCACCAAGAGACCCAGTACTTC
CASSVGLEHQETQYF
>-|-|TRBJ1-5|TRBV11-2
TGTGCCAGCAGTTCACAGGGAGGGGGCAATCAGCCCCAGCATTTT
CASSSQGGGNQPQHF
>-|-|TRBJ2-1|TRBV5-1
TGCGCCAGCAGCTCGTGGGGGCCAGGGACTGTCAATGAGCAGTTCTTC
CASSSWGPGTVNEQFF
>-|-|TRBJ2-5|TRBV18
TGTGCCAGCTCACCGCGGACAACCCAAGAGACCCAGTACTTC
CASSPRTTQETQYF
>once|TRBD2|TRBJ2-1|TRBV29-1
TGCAGCGTTGACGCAAGGACTAGTAGATCCTCCTACAATGAGCAGTTCTTC
CSVDARTSRSSYNEQFF
>-|-|TRBJ2-5|TRBV30
TGTGCCTGGAGGTCGAGTTTGGGACGGGGGTACCAAGAGACCCAGTACTTC
CAWRSSLGRGYQETQYF
>-|TRBD2|TRBJ2-3|TRBV30
TGTGCCTGGAGTTCAACTAGCGGGATGGATACGCAGTATTTT
CAWSSTSGMDTQYF
>-|TRBD2|TRBJ2-3|TRBV5-6
TGTGCCAGCAGTATCGGGAGGGGCACAGATACGCAGTATTTT
CASSIGRGTDTQYF
>once|-|TRBJ2-3|TRBV2
TGTGCCAGCAGTGAGCAAGAGCACACAGATACGCAGTATTTT
CASSEQEHTDTQYF
>few|TRBD1|TRBJ1-5|TRBV27
TGTGCCAGCAGGGCCGGACAGGTAAATCAGCCCCAGCATTTT
CASRAGQVNQPQHF
>-|-|TRBJ1-2|TRBV10-3
TGTGCCATCAGTGAAGGCAGGGGCGGCAACTATGGCTACACCTTC
CAISEGRGGNYGYTF